This T cell receptor beta chain was captured by sequencing in a study of T cells in Graves' hyperthyroidism and ophthalmopathy (dated by TCRdb to between 2017 and 2020). Background on the whole study: Peripheral blood samples were taken at initial diagnosis, before any treatment was given. An independent validation cohort of around 20 hyperthyroidism patients and more than 15 patients who later progressed to ophthalmopathy tested prospective prediction of ophthalmopathy. To identify TCR V-J signatures that set the groups apart, the researchers used a discovery cohort of 100 patients, made up of about 44 with Graves' ophthalmopathy and 55 to 65 with stable Graves' hyperthyroidism. The 100 discovery patients were randomly split 7:3 into training and test sets. The paper reports TCR Vbeta CDR3 sequencing of over 130 peripheral blood samples: some 41 ophthalmopathy, fewer than 85 hyperthyroidism and some 17 progressor patients. After blood sampling, hyperthyroidism patients were treated with methimazole at a starting dose of 30 mg daily, and ophthalmopathy patients were treated with high-dose intravenous methylprednisolone. In addition, the study compared T-cell repertoires in thyroid tissue and in blood from roughly six Graves' hyperthyroidism patients.

Amplification of TCR beta CDR3 regions was carried out from RNA transcripts. The first round of RT-PCR for the TCR CDR3 was performed with the HTBI primer set and the Qiagen OneStep RT-PCR kit. Libraries were constructed in a second round of multiplex PCR, after which size selection and purification were performed. Sequencing of the libraries was done on an Illumina HiSeq2000 using paired-end 100 bp reads. Per the original workflow: SOAPnuke was used to process the raw data, with reads discarded if the reads contained adapters or uncalled bases, had a mean Phred below 15, or lacked an exact constant-primer or identifier match. COPE v1.2.5 was used to merge the high-quality paired reads, and each unique nucleotide sequence was defined as a clonotype. Clonotypes were aligned to IMGT TRBV, TRBD and TRBJ reference segments using MiTCR v1.1. Analysis was restricted to V-J combinations with a frequency above 0.0001, which covered 98% to 99.2% of repertoires. A TCS score was defined as the ratio of F50 (clonal expansion) to E x V (chaos), with BLOSUM62-based TCRdist applied between CDR3 peptides within each V-J. Welch's t-statistics and random forest reduced around 520 V-J features to 10 to 15, which were used in a naive Bayes classifier (R e1071). The raw public reads went through TCRdb reprocessing: fastp at Q25, MiXCR clone calling, in-frame beta chains kept. Rows are combined by CDR3 protein, so each entry shows the most common genes and DNA. These V and J calls rely on TCRdb rather than the paper's analysis. The sample has around 600,000 distinct CDR3 sequences on record, 13% to 15% of them singletons. The top ten hold around 7% of the sample.

The investigation overall reported the following: In validation, the model predicted progression to ophthalmopathy with 65% to 71% sensitivity and roughly 72% specificity, a median of about 6 months before onset. Sample size was not statistically predetermined, and blinding of investigators to group allocation was not performed. A 13 V-J signature model separated ophthalmopathy from stable hyperthyroidism, with 87.88% sensitivity and 81.08% specificity in cross-validation and 80%/75% in testing. Blood samples also contained most of the expanded thyroid clonotypes (frequency above 0.001), which suggests that blood repertoires may reflect thyroid immune responses.

This clonotype was found many times. The clone's antigen remains unknown. Base quality data are lacking; no much larger clone is found one base away. Cut back by 5 bases and 8 bases, the V and J ends lie 15 bases apart. CDR1 and CDR2 are read off the germline V gene as MNHEY and SVGEGT. The CDR3 measures 13 amino acids from cysteine to phenylalanine. Of all the DNA, just the CDR3 is kept, 39 bases in frame from base 1. Moderately to severely active disease, a Clinical Activity Score of at least 3, a NOSPECS grade of at least 4, and a duration under 3 months were present in ophthalmopathy patients. Exclusion was applied to patients with uncontrolled infections, other autoimmune diseases, pregnancy or lactation. Diagnoses were based on clinical symptoms, serum thyroxine and TRAb, thyroid ultrasound and orbital computed tomography. Ficoll-Paque density gradient centrifugation was used to isolate PBMCs from approximately 11 ml of fresh peripheral blood. Trizol reagent was used to extract total RNA, and RNA quality was then checked on an Agilent 2100 Bioanalyzer.

In this chain, TRBV6-2 or TRBV6-3 is recombined with TRBJ1-1, with no reliable assignment of the D segment. Sequencing was performed on blood. The receptor was isolated from a woman aged 18-30 years with Graves' ophthalmopathy. CDR3 protein: CASSHWERVEAFF. The nucleotide sequence is given as TGTGCCAGCAGTCACTGGGAGAGGGTCGAAGCTTTCTTT.